This T cell receptor (beta chain) was profiled in a study of cytomegalovirus exposure and HLA in healthy donors. In the study overall: Of some 410 genotyped donors, around 80% grouped in the Caucasian-associated ancestry cluster. Whole-study findings and limits: There were reportedly fewer N-insertions in an Asian-associated ancestry cluster than the approximately 670-donor mean, in a later analysis. Cytomegalovirus association was assigned to about 180 TCR beta chains. The likely explanation for a cluster of highly shared sequence variants was sequencing artifact.

The PCR employed 60 Vbeta primers together with 13 Jbeta primers. Clones were sequenced by immunoSEQ multiplex PCR, and TCRdb holds only the in-frame ones, with some missing. The profile shows roughly 120,000 clones, 84% of them singletons. A word on this clone: No antigen is known for it.

This CDR3 has 15 residues. After removal of 6 bases from V and 6 bases from J, the junction contained 7 bases not matched to a gene. Germline loops: CDR1 LNHDA, CDR2 SQIVND (reference sequence). The sequencing input was PBMCs. The gene calls are TRBV19 and TRBJ1-6; 8 nucleotides agree with TRBD1. The sequence was obtained from a woman aged 18-29 years in good health and CMV-seropositive. For the CDR3, the DNA is TGTGCCAGTAGCCACCCGGACAGGGTTAATTCACCCCTCCACTTT. It is translated as CASSHPDRVNSPLHF.